Below, one T cell receptor (beta chain) is given with its context. The antigen remains unidentified. The sample comes from a study of STAT3 mutations in large granular lymphocyte leukemia. Study details: Immunosuppressive therapy was given to more than half of T-LGLL patients.

Each sample's TCRbeta library yielded on average roughly 41,000 productive templates. Libraries were prepared by immunoSEQ multiplex PCR; TCRdb keeps only in-frame clonotypes and omits some of them. The table records under 20,000 clones, 92% of them present only once. The CDR3 runs 15 residues. Unmatched junction bases numbered 6, after V lost 5 bases and J lost 4 bases. Germline assignment: CDR1 LNHDA and CDR2 SQIVND (reference sequence). Whole-study findings and limits: In several patients, dominant TCR clone burden exceeded STAT3 mutant burden. Every T-cell large granular lymphocyte leukemia patient had at least one immunodominant TCR beta clonotype. Samples missed the first appearance of the clone.

This TCR came from a man aged 55-75 years with T-cell large granular lymphocyte leukemia. Some clones in this sample may be carry-over from other donors' samples. This sequence joins TRBV19 and TRBJ2-3; TRBD1 matches 10 bases. Sample: peripheral blood mononuclear cells. CDR3 protein: CASSSDRGPSDTQYF. The DNA for the CDR3 is TGTGCCAGTAGTTCCGACAGGGGGCCGTCAGATACGCAGTATTTT.